This T cell receptor (beta chain) was sequenced in a study of T cell responses to AZD1222 COVID-19 vaccine. Notes on the study in general: When two AZD1222 doses had been given, Spike-specific TCR breadth and depth rose. Most donors were white British, females outnumbered males, and clonal diversity was possibly underestimated. At 160-218 and 743-854, vaccine-associated CD4 TCRs were dominant, and they spanned spike. Baseline testing showed seropositivity in only six or seven AZD1222 recipients.

This clone has just one count. Its antigen remains unknown. TCRdb's copy holds only in-frame clones and misses some; the assay was immunoSEQ multiplex PCR. The sample includes approximately 130,000 clones, around 89% of them seen just once. Germline CDR1 and CDR2: KGHSH and LQKENI. The CDR3 runs 15 residues. Trimming cost V 0 bases and J 1 base, with 9 bases left between them. The sequences come from peripheral blood, collected 28 days after the second AZD1222 dose. The chain is built from TRBV18 and TRBJ1-1, with D possibly matching TRBD1 (6 bases). The receptor was isolated from an adult who received the AZD1222 COVID-19 vaccine. CDR3 nucleotide sequence: TGTGCCAGCTCACCACCGGCGGACAGGAACACTGAAGCTTTCTTT. This codes for CASSPPADRNTEAFF.